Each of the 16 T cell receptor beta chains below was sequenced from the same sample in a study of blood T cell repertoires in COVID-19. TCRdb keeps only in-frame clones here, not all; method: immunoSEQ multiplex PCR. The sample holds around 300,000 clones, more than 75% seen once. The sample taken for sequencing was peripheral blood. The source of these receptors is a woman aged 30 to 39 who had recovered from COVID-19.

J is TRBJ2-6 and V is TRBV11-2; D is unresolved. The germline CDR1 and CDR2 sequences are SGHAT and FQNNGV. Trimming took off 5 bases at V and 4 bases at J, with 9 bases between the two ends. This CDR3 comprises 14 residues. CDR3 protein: CASSLVSGANVLTF. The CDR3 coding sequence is TGTGCCAGCAGCCTAGTCTCGGGGGCCAACGTCCTGACTTTC. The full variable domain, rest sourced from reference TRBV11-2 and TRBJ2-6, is EAGVAQSPRYKIIEKRQSVAFWCNPISGHATLYWYQQILGQGPKLLIQFQNNGVVDDSQLPKDRFSAERLKGVDSTLKIQPAKLEDSAVYLCASSLVSGANVLTFGAGSRLTVL.

DNA for the CDR3: TGTGCCACCTCAGGGCAGAACACCGGGGAGCTGTTTTTT. It encodes CATSGQNTGELFF. The rearrangement joins TRBV2 to TRBJ2-2; a weak D match, TRBD1 (5 bases). V lost 10 bases to trimming and J lost 1 base, with 10 bases between them. Germline V gene lookup returns CDR1 SNHLY and CDR2 FYNNEI. The CDR3 runs to 13 residues. Using reference TRBV2 and TRBJ2-2 for the parts outside the CDR3, the full variable domain is EPEVTQTPSHQVTQMGQEVILRCVPISNHLYFYWYRQILGQKVEFLVSFYNNEISEKSEIFDDQFSVERPDGSNFTLKIRSTKLEDSAMYFCATSGQNTGELFFGEGSRLTVL.

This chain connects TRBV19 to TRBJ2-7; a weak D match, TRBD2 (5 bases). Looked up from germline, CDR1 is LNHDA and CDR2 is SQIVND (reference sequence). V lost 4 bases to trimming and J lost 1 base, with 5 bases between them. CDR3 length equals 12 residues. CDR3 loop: CASSTGSYEQYF. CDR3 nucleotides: TGTGCCAGTAGTACGGGGTCCTACGAGCAGTACTTC.

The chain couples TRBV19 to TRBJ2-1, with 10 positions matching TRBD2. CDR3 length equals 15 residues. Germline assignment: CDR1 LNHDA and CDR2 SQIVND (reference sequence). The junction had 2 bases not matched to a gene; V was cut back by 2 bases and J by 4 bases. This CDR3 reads CASSITAGGYNEQFF. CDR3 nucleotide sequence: TGTGCCAGTAGTATAACAGCGGGAGGGTACAATGAGCAGTTCTTC.

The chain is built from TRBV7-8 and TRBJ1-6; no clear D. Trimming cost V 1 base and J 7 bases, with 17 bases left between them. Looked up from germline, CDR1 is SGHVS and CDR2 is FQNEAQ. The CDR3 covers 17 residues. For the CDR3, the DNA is TGTGCCAGCAGCTTAGAAGGCATGGGCGCACCGAATTCACCCCTCCACTTT. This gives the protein CASSLEGMGAPNSPLHF.

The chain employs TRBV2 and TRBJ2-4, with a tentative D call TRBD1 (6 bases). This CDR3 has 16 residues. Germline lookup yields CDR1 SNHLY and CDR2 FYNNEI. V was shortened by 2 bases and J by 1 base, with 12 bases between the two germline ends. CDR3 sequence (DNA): TGTGCCAGCAGTGAATCCAGGGGTCGGGCCAAAAACATTCAGTACTTC. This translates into CASSESRGRAKNIQYF.

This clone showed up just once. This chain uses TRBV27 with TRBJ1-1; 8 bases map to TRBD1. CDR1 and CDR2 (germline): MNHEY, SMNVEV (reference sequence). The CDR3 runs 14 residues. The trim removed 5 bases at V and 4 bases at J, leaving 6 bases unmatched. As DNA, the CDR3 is TGTGCCAGCAGTCCCCAGGGGGCTTTCACTGAAGCTTTCTTT. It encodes CASSPQGAFTEAFF.

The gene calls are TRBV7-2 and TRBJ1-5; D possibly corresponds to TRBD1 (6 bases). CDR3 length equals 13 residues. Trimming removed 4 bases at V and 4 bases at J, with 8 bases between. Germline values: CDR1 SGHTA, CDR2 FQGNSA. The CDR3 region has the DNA TGTGCCAGCAGCTCCAGGGGAAATCAGCCCCAGCATTTT. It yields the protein CASSSRGNQPQHF.

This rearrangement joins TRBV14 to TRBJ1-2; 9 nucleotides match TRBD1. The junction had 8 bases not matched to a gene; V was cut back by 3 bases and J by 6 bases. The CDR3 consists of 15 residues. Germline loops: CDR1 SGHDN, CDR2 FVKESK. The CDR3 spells CASSQITGGGNGYTF. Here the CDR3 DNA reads TGTGCCAGCAGCCAGATAACAGGGGGCGGCAATGGCTACACCTTC.

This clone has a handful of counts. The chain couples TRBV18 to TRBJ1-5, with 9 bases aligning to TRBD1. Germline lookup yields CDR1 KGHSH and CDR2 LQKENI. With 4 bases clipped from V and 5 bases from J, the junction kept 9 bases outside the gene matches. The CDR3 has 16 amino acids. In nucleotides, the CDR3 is TGTGCCAGCTCACGTCCCGGGACAGGGAACGATCAGCCCCAGCATTTT. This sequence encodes CASSRPGTGNDQPQHF.

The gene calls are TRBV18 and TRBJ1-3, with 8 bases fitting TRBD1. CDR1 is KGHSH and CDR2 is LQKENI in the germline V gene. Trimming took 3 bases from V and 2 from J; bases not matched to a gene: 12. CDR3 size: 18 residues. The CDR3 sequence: CASSPLAPSDRAGNTIYF. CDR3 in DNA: TGTGCCAGCTCACCCCTTGCTCCCTCGGACAGGGCTGGAAACACCATATATTTT.

The CDR3 sequence is CASSPNRGLSAEAFF. The CDR3 DNA reads TGTGCCAGCAGTCCTAACAGGGGGTTGAGCGCTGAAGCTTTCTTT. J is TRBJ1-1 and V is TRBV25-1; 8 bases fit TRBD1. This CDR3 has 15 residues. The V and J ends lost 5 bases and 6 bases, in that order; junction bases with no gene match: 11. Looked up from germline, CDR1 is MGHDK and CDR2 is SYGVNS.

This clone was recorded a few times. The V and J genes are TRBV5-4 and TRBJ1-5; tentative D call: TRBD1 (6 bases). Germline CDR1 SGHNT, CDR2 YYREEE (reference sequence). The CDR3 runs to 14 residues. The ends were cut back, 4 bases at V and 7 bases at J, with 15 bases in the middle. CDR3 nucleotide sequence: TGTGCCAGCAGCAGGTCAGGGGCGAACCAGCCCCAGCATTTT. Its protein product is CASSRSGANQPQHF.

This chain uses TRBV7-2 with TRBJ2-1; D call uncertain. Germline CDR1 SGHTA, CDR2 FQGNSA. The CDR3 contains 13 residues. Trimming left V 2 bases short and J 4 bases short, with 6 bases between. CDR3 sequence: CASSLLRYNEQFF. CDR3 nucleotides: TGTGCCAGCAGCTTATTACGGTACAATGAGCAGTTCTTC.

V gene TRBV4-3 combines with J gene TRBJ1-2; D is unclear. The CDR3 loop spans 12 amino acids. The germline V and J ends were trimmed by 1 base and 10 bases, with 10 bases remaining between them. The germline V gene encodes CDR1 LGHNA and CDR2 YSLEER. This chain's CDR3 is CASSQVGGDYTF. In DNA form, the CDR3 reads TGCGCCAGCAGCCAAGTCGGCGGGGACTACACCTTC.

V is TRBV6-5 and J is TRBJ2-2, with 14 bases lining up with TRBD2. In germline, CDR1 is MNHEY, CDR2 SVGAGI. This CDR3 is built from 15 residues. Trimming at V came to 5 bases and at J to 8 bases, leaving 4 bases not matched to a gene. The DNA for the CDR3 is TGTGCCAGCAGTCGCGGGACTAGCGGGAGTGGGGAGCTGTTTTTT. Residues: CASSRGTSGSGELFF.